Each of the 23 T cell receptor beta chains below was sequenced from the same sample in a study of blood T cells in healthy people across ages. A second PCR, run for 7 to 11 cycles, used a sample-barcoded 5' primer plus a J-beta primer mix. TCRdb reprocessed the 5' RACE reads with MiXCR, giving one entry per CDR3 protein. This sample carries fewer than 2,000,000 distinct CDR3 sequences, about two fifths of them seen once, and the ten largest clones take more than 20%. The source material was blood. The receptors shown here come from a human donor in good health.

This clonotype was counted only a few times. At one of its ends the junction is not consistent with the germline gene, which may arise from a read error. The V and J genes are TRBV7-2 and TRBJ2-4; perhaps TRBD1 as D (6 bases). The CDR3 is 17 residues long. Looked up from germline, CDR1 is SGHTA and CDR2 is FQGNSA. CDR3 sequence reads: CASSLIEGQLAKNIQYF. For the CDR3, the DNA is TGTGCCAGTAGCTTAATCGAAGGACAGCTAGCCAAAAACATTCAGTACTTC.

This clonotype has more than one count but fewer than ten. The chain uses TRBV5-1 and TRBJ1-2; TRBD1 matches 7 bases. The CDR3 runs 17 residues. With 3 bases clipped from V and 0 bases from J, the junction kept 11 bases outside the gene matches. CDR1 SGHRS and CDR2 YFSETQ come from the germline V gene. CDR3: CASSSDIQGTANYGYTF. For the CDR3, the DNA is TGCGCCAGCAGCTCGGATATACAGGGGACAGCTAACTATGGCTACACCTTC.

In this sample, this clonotype turned up once. A much larger clone lies one base from this, so it may be a read error. V gene TRBV12-3 or TRBV12-4 combines with J gene TRBJ2-2; 9 nucleotides match TRBD2. The CDR3 spans 16 residues. V was pared by 4 bases and J by 7 bases, with 10 bases of the junction left unmatched. For the CDR3, the DNA is TGTGCCAGCAGTTCAGGAGCGGGGGGCCACATCGGGGAGCTGTTTTTT. Amino acid sequence: CASSSGAGGHIGELFF.

This chain joins TRBV6-6 and TRBJ2-1; 9 nucleotides agree with TRBD2. The CDR3 is 16 amino acids. Germline V gives CDR1 MNHNY, CDR2 SVGAGI (reference sequence). Trimming at V came to 4 bases and at J to 6 bases, leaving 10 bases not matched to a gene. The CDR3 nucleotides are TGTGCCAGCAGTTGCACTGAGCGGGGGGACCTCAATGAGCAGTTCTTC. Protein sequence: CASSCTERGDLNEQFF.

The genes are TRBV20-1 and TRBJ2-1; D is uncertain. Trimming took off 2 bases at V and 8 bases at J, with 16 bases between the two ends. The germline gives CDR1 DFQATT, CDR2 SNEGSKA (reference sequence). The CDR3 covers 14 residues. Here the CDR3 DNA reads TGCAGTGCTAGAACCCTAGTTCGAGGCCATGAGCAGTTCTTC. Its protein is CSARTLVRGHEQFF.

A few counts support this clonotype. The chain recombines TRBV12-3 or TRBV12-4 with TRBJ1-4, with 8 positions matching TRBD1. The CDR3 length is 15 residues. V dropped 4 bases and J dropped 8; count of bases not matched to a gene: 9. CDR3 DNA: TGTGCCAGCAGTTACCGGACAGGGTGGGGAGAAAAACTGTTTTTT. Translated: CASSYRTGWGEKLFF.

This clonotype came up many times. The genes are TRBV9 and TRBJ2-3; D call uncertain. CDR1 and CDR2 (germline): SGDLS, YYNGEE. Trimming took off 4 bases at V and 9 bases at J, with 9 bases between the two ends. The CDR3 contains 11 residues. CDR3 nucleotides: TGTGCCAGCAGCCTGACCCAGACGCAGTATTTT. This gives the protein CASSLTQTQYF.

V gene TRBV27 combines with J gene TRBJ2-5; either TRBD1 or TRBD2 may fit D (5 bases each). CDR1 and CDR2 from the germline V gene are MNHEY and SMNVEV (reference sequence). Between the trimmed V and J ends, which lost 8 bases and 5 bases, there was a span of 9 bases. This CDR3 spans 11 amino acids. This chain's CDR3 is CASVWGETQYF. Written as DNA, the CDR3 is TGTGCCAGCGTGTGGGGGGAGACCCAGTACTTC.

The V and J genes are TRBV6-1 and TRBJ2-5; a possible D gene is TRBD2 (6 bases). CDR1 is MNHNS and CDR2 is SASEGT in the germline V gene. This CDR3 has 15 residues. Between the trimmed V and J ends, which lost 5 bases and 4 bases, there was a span of 17 bases. CDR3 in amino acids: CASSNQPLEGETQYF. DNA for the CDR3: TGTGCCAGCAGTAACCAGCCGCTGGAGGGAGAGACCCAGTACTTC.

V usage is TRBV6-2 or TRBV6-3 and J usage is TRBJ2-4; 9 bases match TRBD1. Germline V gene lookup returns CDR1 MNHEY and CDR2 SVGEGT. V lost 0 bases and J lost 13; bases outside the gene matches: 16. The CDR3 totals 17 residues. The chain's CDR3 is CASSYSTRDRVSLEQYF. CDR3 in DNA: TGTGCCAGCAGTTACTCGACCCGGGACAGGGTCTCTTTGGAGCAGTACTTC.

This clonotype appeared a few times. This chain joins TRBV5-5 and TRBJ2-1; D remains unclear. Trimming shortened V by 5 bases and J by 13 bases, and 19 bases separated the two germline ends. The length of the CDR3 is 13 residues. Looked up from germline, CDR1 is SGHKS and CDR2 is YYEKEE (reference sequence). The CDR3 DNA sequence: TGTGCCAGCAGTTTCGACCCGGAAGAGACCCAGTTCTTC. This encodes CASSFDPEETQFF.

J is TRBJ2-1 and V is TRBV7-6; D unresolved. V was shortened by 5 bases and J by 4 bases, with 12 bases between the two germline ends. The germline gives CDR1 SGHVS, CDR2 FNYEAQ. The CDR3 runs 14 residues. CDR3 in amino acids: CASSPEELYNEQFF. CDR3 DNA sequence: TGTGCCAGCAGCCCAGAGGAGCTATACAATGAGCAGTTCTTC.

The J gene is TRBJ1-1, the V gene TRBV7-3; D is unclear. This CDR3 region has 13 residues. V dropped 4 bases and J dropped 5 bases, with 11 bases sitting between them. Germline V gene lookup returns CDR1 SGHTA and CDR2 FQGTGA. DNA of the CDR3: TGTGCCAGCAGCTACGGGCGCAGGACTGAAGCTTTCTTT. It codes for CASSYGRRTEAFF.

This clonotype was recorded only once. The CDR3 end shows no conserved phenylalanine or tryptophan, and so a read error is likely. The J gene is TRBJ1-6, the V gene TRBV5-1; D perhaps matches TRBD1 (5 bases). CDR1 and CDR2 from the germline V gene are SGHRS and YFSETQ. V gave up 5 bases and J gave up 5 bases, with 20 bases separating them. The CDR3 contains 17 residues. CDR3: CASSFKAGAPDNSPLHS. The CDR3 nucleotides read TGCGCCAGCAGTTTTAAAGCCGGGGCTCCGGATAATTCACCCCTCCACTCT.

V and J are TRBV24-1 and TRBJ2-1; D assignment may be TRBD1 or TRBD2 (5 bases each). Germline CDR1 and CDR2: KGHDR and SFDVKD. This CDR3 is 16 amino acids long. V lost 3 bases to trimming and J lost 5 bases, with 16 bases between them. CDR3 sequence: CATSDPVKGTDNEQFF. In nucleotides, the CDR3 is TGTGCCACCAGTGATCCTGTTAAGGGGACGGACAATGAGCAGTTCTTC.

In this sample, this clonotype turned up once. The chain carries TRBV12-3 or TRBV12-4 and TRBJ2-3; D unclear. This CDR3 comprises 11 residues. Trimming removed 8 bases at V and 7 bases at J, with 10 bases between. CDR3 DNA: TGTGCCAGCGGAAGAGGAAATACGCAGTATTTT. This gives the protein CASGRGNTQYF.

The table lists this clonotype with many counts. The chain carries TRBV20-1 and TRBJ2-5; D may correspond to TRBD1 or TRBD2 (5 bases each). Trimming took off 5 bases at V and 5 bases at J, with 18 bases between the two ends. From germline, CDR1 is DFQATT and CDR2 SNEGSKA (reference sequence). The CDR3 extends over 14 amino acids. The CDR3 coding sequence is TGCAGTGCTTCATACCGGGACCAATGGGAGACCCAGTACTTC. Its translation is CSASYRDQWETQYF.

This clonotype was observed a few times. This chain links TRBV9 with TRBJ1-2; the D gene is possibly TRBD1 (5 bases). Trimming stripped 4 bases from V and 2 bases from J, with 12 bases between. This CDR3 contains 14 residues. Germline V lookup: CDR1 SGDLS, CDR2 YYNGEE. The CDR3 is CASSTTGENYGYTF. CDR3 sequence (DNA): TGTGCCAGCAGCACAACGGGGGAGAACTATGGCTACACCTTC.

The chain links TRBV2 to TRBJ2-1; TRBD2 matches at 14 bases. J was trimmed by 8 bases and V by 6 bases; bases with no gene match: 6. The length of the CDR3 is 15 residues. Germline CDR1 reads SNHLY; CDR2 reads FYNNEI. The CDR3 DNA reads TGTGCCAGCAGGATGACTAGCGGGGGGGCCCATGAGCAGTTCTTC. Translating gives CASRMTSGGAHEQFF.

The rearrangement uses TRBV7-9 and TRBJ2-1; D gene ambiguous. V was pared by 4 bases and J by 6 bases, with 13 bases between. The CDR3 sequence is 14 residues long. Germline values: CDR1 SEHNR, CDR2 FQNEAQ (reference sequence). Here the CDR3 DNA reads TGTGCCAGCAGCTCCCGGGTCTATCTCAATGAGCAGTTCTTC. Amino acid sequence: CASSSRVYLNEQFF.

The table lists this clonotype with a few counts. V gene TRBV2 combines with J gene TRBJ1-5; 7 bases map to TRBD1. Germline CDR1 SNHLY, CDR2 FYNNEI. Trimming removed 9 bases from V and 0 bases from J; junction bases left unmatched: 2. CDR3 size: 13 residues. CDR3 bases: TGTGCCAGTCAGGGGGATAGCAATCAGCCCCAGCATTTT. It encodes CASQGDSNQPQHF. Looking up the rest from reference TRBV2 and TRBJ1-5 gives the full variable domain: EPEVTQTPSHQVTQMGQEVILRCVPISNHLYFYWYRQILGQKVEFLVSFYNNEISEKSEIFDDQFSVERPDGSNFTLKIRSTKLEDSAMYFCASQGDSNQPQHFGDGTRLSIL.

The rearrangement uses TRBV4-3 and TRBJ1-4, with TRBD1 matching 7 bases. The CDR3 contains 18 residues. With V trimmed by 4 bases and J by 5 bases, 16 bases remained unmatched. Germline values: CDR1 LGHNA, CDR2 YSLEER. The chain's CDR3 is CASSPYPLTGVKNEKLFF. Written as DNA, the CDR3 is TGCGCCAGCAGCCCTTACCCCCTTACAGGGGTGAAGAATGAAAAACTGTTTTTT.

Regarding this clonotype: One end of the junction varies from germline; a read error may be responsible. The chain is built from TRBV4-2 and TRBJ2-2, with D possibly being TRBD2 (6 bases). The CDR3 has 17 residues. The V gene's germline CDR1 is LGHNA and CDR2 YNFKEQ. For the CDR3, the DNA is TGTGCCAGCAGCCAAGATCCCTCGGGAGCGAACGCCGGGGAGCTGTTTTTT. It yields the protein CASSQDPSGANAGELFF.